This T cell receptor (beta chain) came from a study of shared clonotypes between healthy human individuals. About the study: Serving as donors were two women and a few men, whose ages spanned 18 to 49. General study points: Shared across a few donors were about 4.8% of the naive CD4 clonotypes. For sorted subsets, rarefaction showed incomplete sequencing despite large depth.

Remarks on this clone: No antigen is known for it.

The CDR3 length is 19 residues. Germline values: CDR1 MDHEN, CDR2 SYDVKM. V was clipped by 5 bases and J by 1 base; unmatched bases: 17. A CD45RA-negative memory subset and a CD45RA+ naive subset were separated from the CD4+ cells. Generated by immunoSEQ multiplex PCR, the TCRdb table keeps only in-frame clones and is missing some. Altogether about 2.4 million clones are present, under 95% being singletons, with the ten largest covering roughly 0.39%. The receptor was derived from a man younger than 35 in good health. Some clones in this sample may be carry-over from other donors' samples. The sample consisted of naive CD4+ T cells from PBMCs. Subset noted: CD45RA+ positively selected. The rearrangement joins TRBV28 to TRBJ1-5; 7 positions match TRBD1. Written as DNA, the CDR3 is TGTGCCAGCAGTGCCCCAGACGGGACAGCCAAAATCAGCAATCAGCCCCAGCATTTT. It translates to CASSAPDGTAKISNQPQHF.